This T cell receptor beta chain was sequenced in a study of shared clonotypes between healthy human individuals (dated by TCRdb to the early 2020s). With respect to the entire study: The cohort included three men and a couple of women between 18 and 49 years of age. For each donor, CD4 naive and CD4 memory were each run on three plates, CD8 naive on two plates, and CD8 memory on one plate. To estimate repertoire size and how much clonotypes are shared between individuals, the study performed deep sequencing of blood TCR repertoires from roughly five healthy adults. Different laboratories and diverse techniques were used to prepare libraries and sequence TCR repertoires, to increase sequencing depth and limit assay-specific biases. Each donor's leukapheresis produced roughly between about 0.85 and 10 billion PBMCs. What the research found in general, with its limitations: Naive subsets generally had larger estimated clonotype richness than memory subsets. Clonotypes shared by all four sorted-subset donors showed higher generation probabilities than non-shared clonotypes. Pairwise subsampling indicated that sequencing depth was expected to affect the degree of clonotype sharing among donors. Sampling was restricted to blood, and TCR repertoires in tissues likely differ from the TCR repertoires found in blood. When a few donors were compared, the shared fraction of clonotypes was 5% to 6.5% for naive CD4, about 4% for naive CD8, 2.3% for memory CD4, and 0.35% to 0.4% for memory CD8. Even with the large sequencing depth, rarefaction of the sorted-subset datasets indicated that sequencing was incomplete. Because the study included a small number of donors, the genetic and exposure-history diversity represented was limited.

Of note for this clone: This clone's antigen is unknown. No base quality information exists; no much larger clone differs at one position.

TCR CDR3 regions were amplified from genomic DNA by multiplex PCR using the deep immunoSEQ assay. Extracted genomic DNA from each cell subset was spread evenly across all wells of several immunoSEQ 96-well plates, with each plate serving as a replicate. For sorted subsets, around 200 ng genomic DNA, equal to 30,000 to 35,000 T cell genomes, was loaded into each replicate PCR. Purified libraries were quantified with a Qubit 3.0 fluorometer, sized on a Bioanalyzer 2100, and re-quantified with the KAPA Library Quantification kit. A separate single-read 150-cycle Illumina NextSeq 550 flow cell was used to sequence each immunoSEQ 96-well plate. As for how the authors treated the data: Because only junctional sequences without quality scores were contained in the immunoSEQ output, filtering matching that applied to full-length reads could not be performed. To assign V/J genes and CDR3, sequences were annotated against IMGT germline references using PyIR, a Python wrapper for IgBLAST v1.9. Any read was removed if the V/J assignment was weak (E-value above 1e-6), the CDR3 was missing, or the read contained stop codons, out-of-frame junctions, or ambiguous translated residues. V3J clonotypes were defined by identical inferred V gene, J gene, and CDR3 amino acid sequence. To compute the percentage overlap between repertoires, the number of shared unique clonotypes was divided by the size of the smaller repertoire. Repertoire richness was assessed with RTK rarefaction, the Chao1 estimator, and Recon v2.1 estimates of unobserved clonotypes. OLGA was used to compute generation probabilities for all TCRbeta clonotypes that the gDNA method yielded from a few donors. Held by TCRdb, this immuneACCESS table contains in-frame sequences only and omits some clones. Under half of the omission traces to an unresolved V gene where checked; the cause of the rest is unknown. V, J and clone size were drawn from that table, and D and trimming were deduced from the DNA. This sample holds about 2 million clones; about 94% were observed only once. 1.2% of the sample is held by the ten biggest clonotypes.

CD8 naive samples were obtained by positive selection for CCR7 among CD45RO-negative cells, yielding a CD45RA+CCR7+ population from which TemRA cells were excluded. The donors were healthy, HIV-negative adults with no recently reported acute infections or vaccinations. Every donor was a Caucasian adult residing in Nashville, Tennessee, USA. Blood was collected by leukapheresis, and PBMCs were isolated by Ficoll-Histopaque density gradient centrifugation and then cryopreserved in liquid nitrogen vapor phase. Analytical flow cytometry was used to check the purity and quantity of each magnetically sorted T cell population. Each sorted fraction had its genomic DNA isolated and then quantified by UV absorbance on a Nanodrop 2000c. The CDR3 runs 15 amino acids, cysteine and phenylalanine included. The only DNA kept is the CDR3, 45 bases in frame from the first base. The germline V gene supplies CDR1 SGDLS and CDR2 YYNGEE. V loses 4 bases at its end and J loses 4 bases; junction bases beyond the gene matches: 3.

The sequence came from a man younger than 35 in good health. The chain employs TRBV9 and TRBJ2-1, with 12 bases aligning to TRBD2. Sequencing was done on a sample of naive CD8+ T cells sorted from blood. Sample cell subset or site, as interpreted from the label and publication: CD45RA+CCR7+. The DNA sequence follows: TGTGCCAGCAGCACTAGCGGGGGGCCTTACAATGAGCAGTTCTTC. This yields the protein CASSTSGGPYNEQFF.